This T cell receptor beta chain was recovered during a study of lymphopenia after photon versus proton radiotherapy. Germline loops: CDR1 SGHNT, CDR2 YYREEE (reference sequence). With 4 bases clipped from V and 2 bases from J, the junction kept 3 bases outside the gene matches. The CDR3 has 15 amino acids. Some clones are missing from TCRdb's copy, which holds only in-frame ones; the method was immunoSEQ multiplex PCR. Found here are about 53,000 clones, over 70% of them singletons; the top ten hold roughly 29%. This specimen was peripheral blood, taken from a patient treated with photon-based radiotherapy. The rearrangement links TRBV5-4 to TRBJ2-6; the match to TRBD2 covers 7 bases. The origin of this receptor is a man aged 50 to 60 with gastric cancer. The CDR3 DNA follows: TGTGCCAGCAGCCGCACTAGCGCTGGGGCCAACGTCCTGACTTTC. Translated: CASSRTSAGANVLTF.